The clone carrying this T cell receptor beta chain was counted only a few times. With 3 bases removed from V and 0 bases from J, the gap between germline ends came to 9 bases. This CDR3 region has 15 residues. Germline V gives CDR1 LGHDT, CDR2 YNNKEL (reference sequence). This sample was included in a study of response to subunit inactivated influenza vaccine. Each CDR3 protein is one row after TCRdb ran MiXCR on the RT-PCR reads. The sample lists around 790,000 distinct CDR3 sequences, approximately 22% occurring once. The receptor was isolated from a man aged 45-65 years who received an inactivated influenza vaccine. The V gene is TRBV3-1, the J gene TRBJ2-1; no reliable D call. Material: PBMCs from blood, obtained more than 4 days after vaccination. The CDR3 is CASSHQLRSYNEQFF. The CDR3 nucleotides read TGTGCCAGCAGCCATCAACTGCGCTCCTACAATGAGCAGTTCTTC.